The rows below give T cell receptor beta chains drawn from one sample of a study of T cells in Graves' hyperthyroidism and ophthalmopathy. TCRdb ran MiXCR on the multiplex PCR reads and lists one entry per CDR3 protein. The sample shows 300,000 to 450,000 distinct CDR3 sequences, about 15% of them seen only once. The sequenced material came from blood. These receptor sequences come from a woman in her twenties or thirties with Graves' hyperthyroidism. Both conserved end residues are part of each CDR3. The D gene is left open where the match is weak. Expanded clones get a size class; other rows say once, few or many, or leave the size out.

D gene: TRBD2; V gene: TRBV6-2/TRBV6-3; CDR3 length: 16; J gene: TRBJ2-7; clone size: -; CDR3 protein: CASSYSSGVPNYEQYF; CDR3 DNA: TGTGCCAGCAGTTACTCTAGCGGGGTACCGAACTACGAGCAGTACTTC
D gene: TRBD2; V gene: TRBV6-1; CDR3 length: 16; J gene: TRBJ2-1; clone size: many; CDR3 protein: CASSYLGLAGGNEQFF; CDR3 DNA: TGTGCCAGCAGTTATTTGGGACTAGCGGGGGGCAATGAGCAGTTCTTC
D gene: -; V gene: TRBV3-1; CDR3 length: 17; J gene: TRBJ2-5; clone size: many; CDR3 protein: CASSFRTLHQDGETQYF; CDR3 DNA: TGTGCCAGCAGTTTTCGAACGCTTCATCAGGATGGAGAGACCCAGTACTTC
D gene: TRBD1; V gene: TRBV6-1; CDR3 length: 14; J gene: TRBJ2-2; clone size: many; CDR3 protein: CASSWDRDTGELFF; CDR3 DNA: TGTGCCAGCAGTTGGGACAGGGACACCGGGGAGCTGTTTTTT
D gene: TRBD2; V gene: TRBV19; CDR3 length: 14; J gene: TRBJ2-2; clone size: -; CDR3 protein: CAGRSLGGAGELFF; CDR3 DNA: TGTGCCGGTAGAAGCCTCGGGGGGGCCGGGGAGCTGTTTTTT
D gene: -; V gene: TRBV6-1; CDR3 length: 12; J gene: TRBJ2-1; clone size: -; CDR3 protein: CASSQTNRKQFF; CDR3 DNA: TGTGCCAGCAGTCAAACGAACAGAAAGCAGTTCTTC
D gene: TRBD2; V gene: TRBV3-1; CDR3 length: 18; J gene: TRBJ2-3; clone size: many; CDR3 protein: CASSNTGTSGRGRDTQYF; CDR3 DNA: TGTGCCAGCAGCAACACCGGGACTAGCGGGAGGGGACGGGATACGCAGTATTTT
D gene: -; V gene: TRBV5-5; CDR3 length: 15; J gene: TRBJ1-6; clone size: many; CDR3 protein: CASSLAWDKESPLHF; CDR3 DNA: TGTGCCAGCAGCTTGGCGTGGGACAAGGAGTCACCCCTCCACTTT
D gene: TRBD2; V gene: TRBV18; CDR3 length: 15; J gene: TRBJ2-1; clone size: many; CDR3 protein: CASSPGLAPNNEQFF; CDR3 DNA: TGTGCCAGCTCACCAGGACTAGCGCCGAACAATGAGCAGTTCTTC
D gene: TRBD2; V gene: TRBV5-1; CDR3 length: 14; J gene: TRBJ2-3; clone size: -; CDR3 protein: CASRTSGSSDTQYF; CDR3 DNA: TGCGCCAGCCGGACTAGCGGGAGTTCAGATACGCAGTATTTT
D gene: TRBD1; V gene: TRBV4-2; CDR3 length: 14; J gene: TRBJ2-5; clone size: few; CDR3 protein: CASSQGQGIETQYF; CDR3 DNA: TGTGCCAGCAGCCAAGGACAGGGGATTGAGACCCAGTACTTC
D gene: -; V gene: TRBV20-1; CDR3 length: 12; J gene: TRBJ2-1; clone size: few; CDR3 protein: CSADGAGNEQFF; CDR3 DNA: TGCAGTGCGGACGGCGCGGGGAATGAGCAGTTCTTC
D gene: TRBD2; V gene: TRBV7-3; CDR3 length: 16; J gene: TRBJ2-1; clone size: -; CDR3 protein: CASNASGSPPYNEQFF; CDR3 DNA: TGTGCCAGCAATGCTAGCGGGAGCCCCCCATACAATGAGCAGTTCTTC
D gene: TRBD1; V gene: TRBV18; CDR3 length: 17; J gene: TRBJ1-2; clone size: many; CDR3 protein: CASSRTASGTGVYGYTF; CDR3 DNA: TGTGCCAGCTCTCGAACTGCTTCCGGGACAGGGGTCTATGGCTACACCTTC
D gene: -; V gene: TRBV6-1; CDR3 length: 12; J gene: TRBJ2-1; clone size: -; CDR3 protein: CASSEFFYEQFF; CDR3 DNA: TGTGCCAGCAGTGAATTCTTCTACGAGCAGTTCTTC
D gene: TRBD2; V gene: TRBV20-1; CDR3 length: 15; J gene: TRBJ2-1; clone size: many; CDR3 protein: CSAREWTSGKDEQFF; CDR3 DNA: TGCAGTGCTAGAGAGTGGACTAGCGGGAAAGATGAGCAGTTCTTC
D gene: -; V gene: TRBV11-1; CDR3 length: 15; J gene: TRBJ2-7; clone size: -; CDR3 protein: CASSLQLGRQYEQYF; CDR3 DNA: TGTGCCAGCAGCTTACAACTTGGCAGACAGTACGAGCAGTACTTC
D gene: -; V gene: TRBV28; CDR3 length: 16; J gene: TRBJ2-1; clone size: many; CDR3 protein: CASSLATRGSYNEQFF; CDR3 DNA: TGTGCCAGCAGTTTAGCGACTAGGGGCTCCTACAATGAGCAGTTCTTC
D gene: -; V gene: TRBV10-3; CDR3 length: 12; J gene: TRBJ2-3; clone size: many; CDR3 protein: CAISASADTQYF; CDR3 DNA: TGTGCCATCTCGGCATCGGCAGATACGCAGTATTTT
D gene: TRBD1; V gene: TRBV13; CDR3 length: 14; J gene: TRBJ2-4; clone size: -; CDR3 protein: CASSLGTGKSIQYF; CDR3 DNA: TGTGCCAGCAGCTTGGGGACAGGGAAAAGCATTCAGTACTTC
D gene: -; V gene: TRBV28; CDR3 length: 14; J gene: TRBJ1-5; clone size: few; CDR3 protein: CASQHAQINQPLHF; CDR3 DNA: TGTGCCAGCCAACATGCTCAAATCAATCAGCCCCTGCATTTT
D gene: TRBD1; V gene: TRBV27; CDR3 length: 17; J gene: TRBJ2-2; clone size: -; CDR3 protein: CASSWKLTGLNTGELFF; CDR3 DNA: TGTGCCAGCAGCTGGAAATTGACAGGGCTAAACACCGGGGAGCTGTTTTTT
D gene: -; V gene: TRBV24-1; CDR3 length: 14; J gene: TRBJ1-2; clone size: few; CDR3 protein: CATSDPGKNYGYTF; CDR3 DNA: TGTGCCACCAGTGATCCCGGGAAGAACTATGGCTACACCTTC
D gene: -; V gene: TRBV20-1; CDR3 length: 14; J gene: TRBJ1-4; clone size: -; CDR3 protein: CSADKTQGGEKLFF; CDR3 DNA: TGCAGTGCCGACAAAACCCAGGGCGGGGAAAAACTGTTTTTT
D gene: -; V gene: TRBV30; CDR3 length: 14; J gene: TRBJ1-1; clone size: many; CDR3 protein: CAWTPGRQGSEAFF; CDR3 DNA: TGTGCCTGGACCCCCGGGAGGCAGGGGAGTGAAGCTTTCTTT
D gene: -; V gene: TRBV12-3/TRBV12-4; CDR3 length: 14; J gene: TRBJ1-5; clone size: -; CDR3 protein: CASSLWGAYQPQHF; CDR3 DNA: TGTGCCAGCAGTTTATGGGGGGCCTACCAGCCCCAGCATTTT
D gene: -; V gene: TRBV12-5; CDR3 length: 12; J gene: TRBJ2-7; clone size: many; CDR3 protein: CASGPHPGEQYF; CDR3 DNA: TGTGCTAGTGGTCCCCACCCTGGGGAGCAGTACTTC
D gene: -; V gene: TRBV30; CDR3 length: 11; J gene: TRBJ1-1; clone size: many; CDR3 protein: CAWSSDREAFF; CDR3 DNA: TGTGCCTGGAGTAGCGACAGAGAAGCTTTCTTT
D gene: TRBD2; V gene: TRBV5-1; CDR3 length: 16; J gene: TRBJ2-1; clone size: few; CDR3 protein: CASSLGGGRVYNEQFF; CDR3 DNA: TGCGCCAGCAGCTTGGGGGGCGGGAGGGTTTACAATGAGCAGTTCTTC
D gene: TRBD2; V gene: TRBV7-2; CDR3 length: 18; J gene: TRBJ2-5; clone size: many; CDR3 protein: CASSLVSLLAGPQETQYF; CDR3 DNA: TGTGCCAGCAGCTTAGTCTCCCTCCTAGCGGGACCGCAAGAGACCCAGTACTTC
D gene: -; V gene: TRBV29-1; CDR3 length: 11; J gene: TRBJ1-1; clone size: -; CDR3 protein: CSSTGNTEAFF; CDR3 DNA: TGCAGCTCGACGGGGAACACTGAAGCTTTCTTT
D gene: TRBD1; V gene: TRBV10-2; CDR3 length: 16; J gene: TRBJ1-5; clone size: -; CDR3 protein: CASSEGTGDSHQPQHF; CDR3 DNA: TGCGCCAGCAGTGAGGGGACAGGGGACAGCCATCAGCCCCAGCATTTT
D gene: -; V gene: TRBV7-2; CDR3 length: 14; J gene: TRBJ2-5; clone size: many; CDR3 protein: CASSLAWTLETQYF; CDR3 DNA: TGTGCCAGCAGCTTAGCGTGGACTTTAGAGACCCAGTACTTC
D gene: -; V gene: TRBV28; CDR3 length: 11; J gene: TRBJ1-2; clone size: many; CDR3 protein: CATPGNYGYTF; CDR3 DNA: TGTGCCACTCCAGGAAACTATGGCTACACCTTC
D gene: TRBD2; V gene: TRBV11-2; CDR3 length: 13; J gene: TRBJ2-1; clone size: many; CDR3 protein: CASSFRTSGEQFF; CDR3 DNA: TGTGCCAGCAGCTTCAGGACTAGCGGGGAGCAGTTCTTC